What follows are 14 T cell receptor beta chains derived from one specimen sequenced in a study of blood T cell repertoires in COVID-19. The protocol was immunoSEQ multiplex PCR, while the TCRdb copy is restricted to in-frame clones and leaves out a portion. The repertoire holds about 160,000 clones, with roughly 77% as singletons. Sequencing was done on a sample of peripheral blood. These receptors were collected from a human donor in a cohort sampled during active COVID-19.

The chain combines TRBV4-3 with TRBJ2-3, with 7 bases lining up with TRBD2. The V gene end was trimmed by 0 bases and the J gene end by 0 bases; junction bases not matched to a gene: 3. This CDR3 comprises 16 residues. Germline V gene lookup returns CDR1 LGHNA and CDR2 YSLEER. CDR3 amino acids: CASSQELAASTDTQYF. The CDR3 coding sequence is TGCGCCAGCAGCCAAGAGCTAGCGGCTAGCACAGATACGCAGTATTTT.

This sequence joins TRBV7-2 and TRBJ2-7; no clear D gene. Germline assignment: CDR1 SGHTA and CDR2 FQGNSA. V was clipped by 1 base and J by 3 bases, with 16 bases between them. The CDR3 is made up of 16 amino acids. In nucleotides, the CDR3 is TGTGCCAGCAGCTTAGGAGGTTTTGGTACCGGCTACGAGCAGTACTTC. Its protein product is CASSLGGFGTGYEQYF.

CDR3 DNA sequence: TGTGCCAGCAGCCAAGAACCCACGGTCGTCGAGACCCAGTACTTC. Residues: CASSQEPTVVETQYF. The chain uses TRBV3-1 (or the pseudogene TRBV3-2) and TRBJ2-5; D not resolved. The CDR3 totals 15 residues. V was trimmed by 0 bases and J by 5 bases, leaving 13 bases between them. Per germline, CDR1 LGHDT and CDR2 YNNKEL (reference sequence).

The chain joins TRBV12-3 or TRBV12-4 to TRBJ1-5; D gene ambiguous. The length of the CDR3 is 13 residues. V was pared by 1 base and J by 3 bases, with 4 bases between. The CDR3 spells CASSLGPNQPQHF. As DNA, the CDR3 is TGTGCCAGCAGTTTAGGGCCCAATCAGCCCCAGCATTTT.

This clone was observed a handful of times. The chain links TRBV7-2 to TRBJ1-4, with D tentatively TRBD1 (6 bases). Per germline, CDR1 SGHTA and CDR2 FQGNSA. The V end was cut by 5 bases, the J end by 6 bases, with 13 bases between. CDR3 length: 14 residues. CDR3 DNA sequence: TGTGCCAGCAGCACGGGCGGGGGCGATGAAAAACTGTTTTTT. Protein sequence: CASSTGGGDEKLFF.

V and J are TRBV5-6 and TRBJ2-7; D is unresolved. V was cut by 4 bases and J by 6 bases, with 14 bases left in between. This CDR3 is built from 13 residues. CDR1 and CDR2 (germline): SGHDT, YYEEEE. CDR3 amino acids: CASSPQWIAEQYF. The CDR3 bases are TGTGCCAGCAGCCCTCAATGGATAGCCGAGCAGTACTTC.

The J gene is TRBJ2-1, the V gene TRBV10-1, with 10 positions matching TRBD2. With 3 bases clipped from V and 6 bases from J, the junction kept 14 bases outside the gene matches. Germline-derived CDR1 and CDR2 are WNHNN and SYGVQD (reference sequence). This CDR3 region has 18 residues. CDR3 residues: CASSETSLGLAGVNEQFF. CDR3 sequence (DNA): TGCGCCAGCAGTGAAACCTCGCTTGGGCTAGCGGGGGTCAATGAGCAGTTCTTC.

This clone was observed a few times. The gene calls are TRBV10-2 and TRBJ2-5, with TRBD2 matching 9 bases. This CDR3 contains 14 residues. The germline CDR1 and CDR2 sequences are WSHSY and SAAADI. The junction had 5 bases not matched to a gene; V was cut back by 5 bases and J by 4 bases. CDR3 sequence: CASSPGTSIETQYF. In DNA form, the CDR3 reads TGCGCCAGCAGTCCCGGGACTAGCATAGAGACCCAGTACTTC.

The chain couples TRBV6-5 to TRBJ2-2; a weak D match, TRBD1 (5 bases). Trimming shortened V by 6 bases and J by 0 bases, and 11 bases separated the two germline ends. The germline V gene has CDR1 MNHEY and CDR2 SVGAGI. The CDR3 consists of 15 residues. The CDR3 region has the DNA TGTGCCAGCAGCCCCCGCAGGGCGAACACCGGGGAGCTGTTTTTT. Protein: CASSPRRANTGELFF.

The chain joins TRBV28 to TRBJ2-2, with 7 positions matching TRBD1. The V gene end was trimmed by 4 bases and the J gene end by 4 bases; junction bases not matched to a gene: 6. This CDR3 comprises 15 residues. Germline CDR1 reads MDHEN; CDR2 reads SYDVKM. CDR3 residues: CASSSTGTVTGELFF. The CDR3 DNA sequence: TGTGCCAGCAGTTCGACAGGGACCGTCACCGGGGAGCTGTTTTTT.

V usage is TRBV28 and J usage is TRBJ2-6, with unresolved D. V was clipped by 7 bases and J by 0 bases, with 13 bases between them. The CDR3 length is 16 residues. The V gene's germline CDR1 is MDHEN and CDR2 SYDVKM. Here the CDR3 DNA reads TGTGCCAGCACTTCTCCCCCGGGCTCTGGGGCCAACGTCCTGACTTTC. It is translated as CASTSPPGSGANVLTF.

The V gene is TRBV3-1 (or the pseudogene TRBV3-2), the J gene TRBJ2-2; tentatively, D is TRBD2 (6 bases). The CDR3 is made up of 17 amino acids. Trimming removed 0 bases at V and 5 bases at J, with 16 bases between. Germline values: CDR1 LGHDT, CDR2 YNNKEL (reference sequence). The CDR3 region has the DNA TGTGCCAGCAGCCAAGAGGTCGCTCGCGGAGGGACCGGGGAGCTGTTTTTT. As protein: CASSQEVARGGTGELFF.

The chain uses TRBV30 and TRBJ1-3; 12 bases are a match to TRBD1. CDR3 size: 15 residues. J lost 4 bases, V lost 4 bases, and 5 bases had no gene match. Germline CDR1 and CDR2: GTSNPN and SVGIG (reference sequence). The CDR3 DNA is TGTGCCTGGAAGGGGGACAGGGGGCAAGGAAACACCATATATTTT. Its translation is CAWKGDRGQGNTIYF.

This clone came up a few times. The J gene is TRBJ2-7, the V gene TRBV2; 7 nucleotides match TRBD1. With 10 bases clipped from V and 0 bases from J, the junction kept 9 bases outside the gene matches. From germline, CDR1 is SNHLY and CDR2 FYNNEI. CDR3 length equals 14 residues. The CDR3 sequence is CATHRDRSSYEQYF. CDR3 sequence (DNA): TGTGCCACCCACCGGGACAGAAGCTCCTACGAGCAGTACTTC.